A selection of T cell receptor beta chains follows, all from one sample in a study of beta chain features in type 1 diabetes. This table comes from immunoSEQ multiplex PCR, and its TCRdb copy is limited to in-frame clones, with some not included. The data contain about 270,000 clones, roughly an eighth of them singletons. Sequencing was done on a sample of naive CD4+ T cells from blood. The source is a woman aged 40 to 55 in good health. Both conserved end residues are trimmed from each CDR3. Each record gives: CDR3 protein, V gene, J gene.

ASSLRAGLVETQY	TRBV5-1	TRBJ2-5
ASSVITSGDWVQY	TRBV19	TRBJ2-4
ATLDRRYEQY	TRBV19	TRBJ2-7
SGGRWGNTEAF	TRBV29-1	TRBJ1-1
ASSPREGQLY	TRBV18	TRBJ2-7
ASTSVSGANVLT	TRBV11-2	TRBJ2-6
ASTTSGGQETQY	TRBV2	TRBJ2-5
ASRETGSNNQPQH	TRBV5-1	TRBJ1-5
ASNPDSQREKLF	TRBV19	TRBJ1-4
ASSRRGTSGDYEQY	TRBV19	TRBJ2-7
ASSYSSLRGGPLY	TRBV6-5	TRBJ1-5
ASSQATPGQGANGYT	TRBV4-1	TRBJ1-2
ASKKETGSYEQY	TRBV6-1	TRBJ2-7
ASSAGVSTNEKLF	TRBV5-5	TRBJ1-4
SVEGPRRQASTDTQY	TRBV29-1	TRBJ2-3
ASSPAGTYNEQF	TRBV18	TRBJ2-1
ASSVTGSPSDTQY	TRBV5-5	TRBJ2-3
ASNSGRVADTQY	TRBV19	TRBJ2-3
ASSQVRTGHYQPQH	TRBV14	TRBJ1-5